This T cell receptor (beta chain) was obtained from a study of molecular identifiers for immune sequencing clone quantification. One entry per CDR3 protein, called by TCRdb with MiXCR from the PCR reads. This sample has 35,000 or so distinct CDR3 sequences; 19% occur once, and the top ten carry under 1.3%. By sample fraction, this clonotype is medium-sized (0.01 to 0.1%). A CD8+CD4-CCR7+CD45RA+ phenotype served as the sorting definition for naive CD8 T cells. The CDR3 loop spans 16 amino acids. CDR1 and CDR2 from the germline V gene are MNHEY and SVGAGI. The V end was cut by 0 bases, the J end by 0 bases, with 10 bases between.

Specimen: naive CD8+ T cells from blood, with Jurkat cell RNA spiked in. Indicated subset: FACS-sorted CD8+CD4-CCR7+CD45RA+ naive T cells. The V and J genes are TRBV6-5 and TRBJ2-3; D not certain. The clonotype originates from a human donor in good health. Some libraries in this study had Jurkat cell RNA spiked in. CDR3 loop: CASSYSLYSSTDTQYF. The CDR3 nucleotides are TGTGCCAGCAGTTACTCGCTATATTCTAGCACAGATACGCAGTATTTT.